This TCR beta chain was sequenced in a study of cytomegalovirus exposure and HLA in healthy donors. PCR used 60 Vbeta primers and 13 Jbeta primers. Assay: immunoSEQ multiplex PCR; the TCRdb copy retains only in-frame clones and omits some. Of about 170,000 clones in the sample, more than 70% are singletons; the top ten hold 1.5%. Study-level results: Using a false discovery rate of 0.05, a later analysis showed that 16,000 or so TCR beta sequences were associated with HLA alleles. The HLA-A and HLA-B alleles of most subjects were reportedly predicted accurately from TCR beta sequences. Clonal expansion was found to be greater in HLA-associated TCR beta chains than in equally common others in a later analysis. Immune exposure information comprised only CMV serostatus.

CDR1 is SGDLS, CDR2 YYNGEE, per germline. The ends were cut back, 3 bases at V and 2 bases at J, with 11 bases in the middle. This CDR3 has 14 residues. About this clone: Its specificity is not known.

Material: PBMCs. The chain is built from TRBV9 and TRBJ1-1; D unclear. This sequence originates from a girl aged 5-17 years in good health and CMV-seronegative. CDR3 amino acids: CASSERAFNTEAFF. CDR3 coding DNA: TGTGCCAGCAGCGAGAGGGCTTTTAACACTGAAGCTTTCTTT.